These 32 T cell receptor beta chains share one sample of origin, sequenced in a study of cytomegalovirus exposure and HLA in healthy donors. Primers included in the PCR were 60 Vbeta and 13 Jbeta primers. Clones were sequenced by immunoSEQ multiplex PCR, and TCRdb holds only the in-frame ones, with some missing. This sample has 100,000 to 150,000 clones, with approximately 80% found just once. Sequencing used PBMCs. These receptors were taken from a woman aged 40 to 50 in good health and CMV-seropositive.

V gene TRBV7-9 combines with J gene TRBJ2-1; 7 bases agree with TRBD1. This CDR3 contains 16 residues. Germline CDR1 reads SEHNR; CDR2 reads FQNEAQ (reference sequence). The junction had 10 bases not matched to a gene; V was cut back by 1 base and J by 7 bases. The CDR3 DNA is TGTGCCAGCAGCTTAGGTCGTAGGGGGCAATGGAATGAGCAGTTCTTC. Translated: CASSLGRRGQWNEQFF.

The J gene is TRBJ2-1, the V gene TRBV28, with TRBD2 identical over 10 bases. The length of the CDR3 is 19 residues. The V gene's germline CDR1 is MDHEN and CDR2 SYDVKM. J gave up 8 bases and V 5 bases, and 21 bases lay outside the gene matches. The chain's CDR3 is CASSPGTVLSGRITDEQFF. The DNA of the CDR3 is TGTGCCAGCAGTCCCGGGACAGTTCTTAGCGGGAGGATCACGGATGAGCAGTTCTTC.

This rearrangement joins TRBV2 to TRBJ1-1; 12 nucleotides match TRBD1. V shed 6 bases and J 8 bases; nucleotides not matched to a gene: 4. The CDR3 extends over 13 amino acids. Germline-derived CDR1 and CDR2 are SNHLY and FYNNEI. The CDR3 here is CASRGTGGGEAFF. CDR3 nucleotide sequence: TGTGCCAGCAGAGGGACAGGGGGCGGAGAAGCTTTCTTT.

The gene calls are TRBV6-5 and TRBJ2-5; 9 positions agree with TRBD2. The end of the DNA fits TRBJ2-7 better, so the J call may be wrong. The CDR3 is made up of 14 amino acids. Germline V gene data show CDR1 as MNHEY and CDR2 as SVGAGI. The CDR3 region has the DNA TGTGCCAGCGGAAGTAGCGGGAGCTCCTACGAGCAGTACTTC. It yields the protein CASGSSGSSYEQYF.

This clone was counted a few times. This chain uses TRBV6-1 with TRBJ1-1, with TRBD1 as a possible D gene (5 bases). Per germline, CDR1 MNHNS and CDR2 SASEGT. The CDR3 covers 13 residues. Trimming cost V 5 bases and J 0 bases, with 7 bases left between them. CDR3 loop: CASSPTVNTEAFF. The CDR3 nucleotides read TGTGCCAGCAGTCCGACAGTGAACACTGAAGCTTTCTTT.

The chain employs TRBV18 and TRBJ2-7; TRBD1 matches at 7 bases. The CDR3 has 14 amino acids. The germline V gene has CDR1 KGHSH and CDR2 LQKENI. Unmatched junction bases numbered 6, after V lost 4 bases and J lost 3 bases. Here the CDR3 DNA reads TGTGCCAGCTCACGCGAGGGACAGTACTACGAGCAGTACTTC. Translation: CASSREGQYYEQYF.

The gene calls are TRBV2 and TRBJ1-2, with 7 positions matching TRBD1. The CDR3 extends over 14 amino acids. The germline CDR1 and CDR2 sequences are SNHLY and FYNNEI. J lost 1 base, V lost 7 bases, and 6 bases had no gene match. In DNA form, the CDR3 reads TGTGCCAGCAATCGACAGGGCCTTAACTATGGCTACACCTTC. Translating it yields CASNRQGLNYGYTF.

The chain uses TRBV5-6 and TRBJ2-2; 9 positions match TRBD2. The CDR3 runs to 15 residues. The germline V gene encodes CDR1 SGHDT and CDR2 YYEEEE. After removal of 7 bases from V and 3 bases from J, the junction contained 7 bases not matched to a gene. This CDR3 is CASSSGTLYTGELFF. CDR3 coding DNA: TGTGCCAGCTCTAGCGGGACACTATACACCGGGGAGCTGTTTTTT. Complete variable domain (other parts from reference TRBV5-6 and TRBJ2-2): DAGVTQSPTHLIKTRGQQVTLRCSPKSGHDTVSWYQQALGQGPQFIFQYYEEEERQRGNFPDRFSGHQFPNYSSELNVNALLLGDSALYLCASSSGTLYTGELFFGEGSRLTVL.

This sequence joins TRBV28 and TRBJ2-2; perhaps TRBD2 as D (6 bases). The CDR3 consists of 13 residues. V was clipped by 2 bases and J by 10 bases, with 11 bases between them. Germline V gives CDR1 MDHEN, CDR2 SYDVKM. Written as DNA, the CDR3 is TGTGCCAGCAGTTTAGTCGGAGGGGCGGAGCTGTTTTTT. Its translation: CASSLVGGAELFF.

In its sample, this clone was seen once. This chain connects TRBV9 to TRBJ2-1, with 12 bases aligning to TRBD2. The V gene end was trimmed by 4 bases and the J gene end by 4 bases; junction bases not matched to a gene: 12. Germline V gene data show CDR1 as SGDLS and CDR2 as YYNGEE. This CDR3 has 18 amino acids. The CDR3 bases are TGTGCCAGCAGCTCCGGGCTAGCGGGAGGGCCATGGTACAATGAGCAGTTCTTC. Translated, it gives CASSSGLAGGPWYNEQFF.

The chain links TRBV19 to TRBJ2-3; D perhaps matches TRBD1 (6 bases). Trimming removed 5 bases from V and 2 bases from J, with 14 bases in between. The CDR3 totals 15 residues. Germline CDR1 LNHDA, CDR2 SQIVND (reference sequence). The CDR3 spells CASSPWDKTTDTQYF. The CDR3 DNA sequence: TGTGCCAGTAGTCCCTGGGACAAAACCACAGATACGCAGTATTTT.

The chain has TRBV20-1 and TRBJ2-5; weak D call: TRBD2 (5 bases). The CDR3 consists of 11 residues. CDR1 is DFQATT and CDR2 is SNEGSKA in the germline V gene (reference sequence). V lost 7 bases, J lost 3 bases, and 9 bases lay in between. CDR3 DNA sequence: TGCAGTGTTGAGGGAGAAGAGACCCAGTACTTC. It yields the protein CSVEGEETQYF.

V is TRBV7-3 and J is TRBJ2-5, with TRBD1 identical over 10 bases. CDR3 length: 13 residues. The germline V gene has CDR1 SGHTA and CDR2 FQGTGA. After removal of 5 bases from V and 5 bases from J, the junction contained 2 bases not matched to a gene. CDR3 in DNA: TGTGCCAGCAGCCGGGGACAGGGGGAGACCCAGTACTTC. Translating it yields CASSRGQGETQYF.

This sequence joins TRBV28 and TRBJ2-2, with 8 bases lining up with TRBD1. This CDR3 has 15 amino acids. Per germline, CDR1 MDHEN and CDR2 SYDVKM. V was pared by 5 bases and J by 6 bases, with 8 bases of the junction left unmatched. The CDR3 here is CASSIQGVRAGELFF. The CDR3 nucleotides read TGTGCCAGCAGTATACAGGGGGTGAGGGCCGGGGAGCTGTTTTTT.

CDR3 sequence: CASSAEPTGFYQPQHF. DNA of the CDR3: TGTGCCAGCAGTGCCGAGCCGACAGGGTTCTACCAGCCCCAGCATTTT. The chain joins TRBV6-1 to TRBJ1-5; 7 bases align to TRBD1. J was trimmed by 7 bases and V by 4 bases; bases with no gene match: 13. The CDR3 runs to 16 residues. From germline, CDR1 is MNHNS and CDR2 SASEGT.

The chain carries TRBV28 and TRBJ2-7; 10 bases are a match to TRBD1. Germline loops: CDR1 MDHEN, CDR2 SYDVKM. With 5 bases clipped from V and 5 bases from J, the junction kept 12 bases outside the gene matches. The CDR3 is 16 residues long. CDR3 coding DNA: TGTGCCAGCAGTCCATTGACAGGGGGCGCACTCCACGAGCAGTACTTC. It specifies CASSPLTGGALHEQYF. The whole variable domain, remainder taken from reference TRBV28 and TRBJ2-7, is DVKVTQSSRYLVKRTGEKVFLECVQDMDHENMFWYRQDPGLGLRLIYFSYDVKMKEKGDIPEGYSVSREKKERFSLILESASTNQTSMYLCASSPLTGGALHEQYFGPGTRLTVT.

This clone was recorded a few times. The rearrangement joins TRBV6-5 to TRBJ1-2; 7 positions match TRBD1. Unmatched junction bases numbered 2, after V lost 2 bases and J lost 5 bases. The length of the CDR3 is 13 residues. The germline V gene encodes CDR1 MNHEY and CDR2 SVGAGI. In DNA form, the CDR3 reads TGTGCCAGCAGTTACGACAGGGATTATGGCTACACCTTC. Its protein product is CASSYDRDYGYTF.

Here the CDR3 reads CASSFPGQLSYYGYTF. The CDR3 nucleotides read TGTGCCAGCAGCTTTCCGGGACAGCTTTCTTACTATGGCTACACCTTC. The chain uses TRBV5-6 and TRBJ1-2, with TRBD1 matching 7 bases. The CDR3 totals 16 residues. J was trimmed by 3 bases and V by 2 bases; bases with no gene match: 10. The germline V gene encodes CDR1 SGHDT and CDR2 YYEEEE. The whole variable domain, remainder taken from reference TRBV5-6 and TRBJ1-2, is DAGVTQSPTHLIKTRGQQVTLRCSPKSGHDTVSWYQQALGQGPQFIFQYYEEEERQRGNFPDRFSGHQFPNYSSELNVNALLLGDSALYLCASSFPGQLSYYGYTFGSGTRLTVV.

The rearrangement joins TRBV28 to TRBJ2-7, with D possibly matching TRBD1 (6 bases). Between the trimmed V and J ends, which lost 7 bases and 7 bases, there was a span of 14 bases. Germline V lookup: CDR1 MDHEN, CDR2 SYDVKM. This CDR3 comprises 12 residues. The CDR3 region has the DNA TGTGCCAGCAACACAGGGTGGAGGGAGCAGTACTTC. As protein: CASNTGWREQYF.

This clone appeared once. The CDR3 is CASSLGGVEGYTF. In nucleotides, the CDR3 is TGTGCCAGCAGCTTGGGGGGGGTAGAGGGCTACACCTTC. The chain is built from TRBV7-9 and TRBJ1-2, with TRBD1 as a possible D gene (5 bases). The V end lost 3 bases, the J end lost 8 bases, and 13 bases lay between the germline ends. CDR1 is SEHNR and CDR2 is FQNEAQ in the germline V gene (reference sequence). The CDR3 spans 13 residues.

This chain joins TRBV5-1 and TRBJ2-3; 7 bases map to TRBD1. The junction had 6 bases not matched to a gene; V was cut back by 2 bases and J by 0 bases. The CDR3 spans 16 residues. CDR1 is SGHRS, CDR2 YFSETQ, per germline. CDR3: CASSLQGLTSTDTQYF. The DNA for the CDR3 is TGCGCCAGCAGCTTACAGGGGCTGACTAGCACAGATACGCAGTATTTT.

The V and J genes are TRBV29-1 and TRBJ2-7, with 9 bases aligning to TRBD2. Germline V gives CDR1 SQVTM, CDR2 ANQGSEA. Germline trimming cut 7 bases from V and 0 bases from J; bases unmatched to any gene: 7. CDR3 length: 14 amino acids. The CDR3 DNA sequence: TGCAGCGCCATGACTAGCGGATTCTCCTACGAGCAGTACTTC. It codes for CSAMTSGFSYEQYF.

The gene calls are TRBV6-1 and TRBJ1-1, with D possibly TRBD1 on 6 matching bases. Germline values: CDR1 MNHNS, CDR2 SASEGT. The CDR3 has 12 amino acids. Trimming cost V 7 bases and J 7 bases, with 13 bases left between them. CDR3 sequence (DNA): TGTGCCAGCAACCTCGGACAGCTTGAAGCTTTCTTT. Its protein is CASNLGQLEAFF.

V and J are TRBV7-9 and TRBJ1-5; D gene uncertain. Trimming shortened V by 4 bases and J by 4 bases, and 5 bases separated the two germline ends. CDR3 length equals 12 residues. CDR1 SEHNR and CDR2 FQNEAQ come from the germline V gene (reference sequence). The CDR3 DNA sequence: TGTGCCAGCAGCTCCTTGAATCAGCCCCAGCATTTT. Its protein product is CASSSLNQPQHF.

The chain uses TRBV2 and TRBJ1-5; TRBD1 matches at 11 bases. Germline V lookup: CDR1 SNHLY, CDR2 FYNNEI. The ends lost 7 bases at V and 6 bases at J; junction bases unmatched: 8. The CDR3 is made up of 15 amino acids. The DNA of the CDR3 is TGTGCCAGCACTAAGGTGGGACAGGGGGGTCAGCCCCAGCATTTT. Its translation is CASTKVGQGGQPQHF.

The gene calls are TRBV7-7 and TRBJ2-7; perhaps TRBD2 as D (6 bases). This CDR3 is built from 17 residues. V was pared by 4 bases and J by 3 bases, with 22 bases between. Germline V gene data show CDR1 as SSHAT and CDR2 as FNYEAQ (reference sequence). CDR3: CASSSRVIVADFYEQYF. In DNA form, the CDR3 reads TGTGCCAGCAGCTCAAGGGTTATTGTAGCGGATTTCTACGAGCAGTACTTC.

The V gene is TRBV18, the J gene TRBJ1-1, with a possible D match to TRBD1 (5 bases). CDR3 length equals 14 residues. In germline, CDR1 is KGHSH, CDR2 LQKENI. V lost 6 bases and J lost 1, with 12 bases in between. The CDR3 DNA reads as TGTGCCAGCTCGCGAACTCAGGGGAACACTGAAGCTTTCTTT. It codes for CASSRTQGNTEAFF.

The V call is TRBV10-3, the J call TRBJ1-1; D remains unclear. Between the trimmed V and J ends, which lost 8 bases and 10 bases, there was a span of 11 bases. The CDR3 has 10 amino acids. Germline-derived CDR1 and CDR2 are ENHRY and SYGVKD. The chain's CDR3 is CAIGEPRAFF. CDR3 in DNA: TGTGCCATCGGGGAGCCGAGAGCTTTCTTT.

V is TRBV7-2 and J is TRBJ2-7; a weak D match, TRBD2 (5 bases). CDR3 size: 14 residues. Trimming left V 1 base short and J 1 base short, with 8 bases between. Germline V gene lookup returns CDR1 SGHTA and CDR2 FQGNSA. The CDR3 protein is CASSLGTGSYEQYF. The CDR3 DNA sequence: TGTGCCAGCAGCTTAGGGACGGGATCCTACGAGCAGTACTTC. The full variable domain, rest sourced from reference TRBV7-2 and TRBJ2-7, is GAGVSQSPSNKVTEKGKDVELRCDPISGHTALYWYRQSLGQGLEFLIYFQGNSAPDKSGLPSDRFSAERTGGSVSTLTIQRTQQEDSAVYLCASSLGTGSYEQYFGPGTRLTVT.

DNA of the CDR3: TGTGCCAGCAGCCCCGTGTCTGGCGGGAGGGCCGCGCAGTACTTC. Its translation is CASSPVSGGRAAQYF. The chain uses TRBV28 and TRBJ2-7, with 9 bases identical to TRBD2. The ends lost 6 bases at V and 9 bases at J; junction bases unmatched: 15. In germline, CDR1 is MDHEN, CDR2 SYDVKM. The CDR3 has 15 amino acids.

This chain uses TRBV5-1 with TRBJ2-1; D is undetermined. The V end was cut by 0 bases, the J end by 3 bases, with 4 bases between. The germline CDR1 and CDR2 sequences are SGHRS and YFSETQ. The CDR3 covers 13 residues. The CDR3 sequence: CASSLDSYNEQFF. CDR3 sequence (DNA): TGCGCCAGCAGCTTGGACAGCTACAATGAGCAGTTCTTC.

The chain is built from TRBV2 and TRBJ2-7, with a weak D call TRBD2 (5 bases). Germline V lookup: CDR1 SNHLY, CDR2 FYNNEI. V was pared by 5 bases and J by 7 bases, with 9 bases between. CDR3 length: 11 amino acids. Here the CDR3 reads CASSPPGEQYF. For the CDR3, the DNA is TGTGCCAGCAGTCCCCCGGGGGAGCAGTACTTC.